The clone carrying this T cell receptor beta chain was seen only a few times. Its antigen remains unknown. CDR3 size: 14 residues. J was trimmed by 4 bases and V by 10 bases; bases with no gene match: 9. In germline, CDR1 is MDHEN, CDR2 SYDVKM. This entry is derived from a study of cytomegalovirus exposure and HLA in healthy donors. About the study: The 95 to 150 validation repertoires used a platform that matched the one used for the approximately 610 first-cohort repertoires, as a later analysis reported. Study conclusions and caveats: Among TCR sequences, most were rare, though some public TCRs appeared in many donors. Later, an analysis found that TCR clusters from the first cohort tended to co-occur in the 90 to 150 validation repertoires. Researchers catalogued some 160 TCR beta chains as cytomegalovirus-associated.

Only in-frame clones appear in the TCRdb table, and some are missing; sequencing was by immunoSEQ multiplex PCR. The data hold some 98,000 clones, with 87% observed a single time. The clonotype comes from a woman in her twenties or thirties in good health and CMV-seronegative. Sequencing used PBMCs. The chain has TRBV28 and TRBJ2-2, with 7 bases identical to TRBD1. The CDR3 region has the DNA TGTGCCACCCAAAGACAGGGCAGCACCGGGGAGCTGTTTTTT. Translating gives CATQRQGSTGELFF.